The clone carrying this T cell receptor beta chain was recorded a few times. Antigen unknown. The assay was immunoSEQ multiplex PCR, and TCRdb's table has in-frame clones only and misses some. The table records 52,000 or so clones, around nine tenths of them present only once. The data originate from a study of OX40 agonist ivuxolimab in advanced cancers. As for the study in general: Partial responses were recorded for three patients, including one with hepatocellular carcinoma and two with cutaneous melanoma. Overall study results and limits: There were, on average, more expanded clones in CD8+ T cells than in CD4+.

The study sampled blood at baseline, cycle 4 day 1, and cycle 7 day 1. The input for sequencing was CD4+ or CD8+ T cells sorted from blood, taken in a trial of the OX40 agonist ivuxolimab. The clonotype comes from an adult with an advanced solid tumor such as melanoma, head and neck, liver or kidney cancer.

CDR3 residues: CASSSDRGRTGELFF. CDR3 bases: TGTGCCAGCAGTTCCGACAGGGGGCGCACCGGGGAGCTGTTTTTT. The chain employs TRBV28 and TRBJ2-2; 10 bases are a match to TRBD1. With V trimmed by 4 bases and J by 4 bases, 3 bases remained unmatched. This CDR3 contains 15 residues. Germline CDR1 MDHEN, CDR2 SYDVKM.